The 7 T cell receptor beta chains below come from one sample, sequenced in a study of T cell repertoires in cytomegalovirus infection. TCRdb re-derived calls from the reads in MiXCR, one entry per CDR3 protein. The sample records roughly 280,000 distinct CDR3 sequences, approximately 9.1% being singletons. Sequenced material: PBMCs. These receptors came from a human donor in good health (CMV status not recorded). Some clones in this sample may be carry-over from other donors' samples.

This clonotype was observed a handful of times. The chain couples TRBV4-3 to TRBJ1-5, with TRBD1 as a possible D gene (6 bases). The germline V gene has CDR1 LGHNA and CDR2 YSLEER. The CDR3 runs to 17 residues. V was shortened by 0 bases and J by 5 bases, with 17 bases between the two germline ends. CDR3 protein: CASSQDLPGGRHQPQHF. DNA of the CDR3: TGCGCCAGCAGCCAAGATCTCCCCGGGGGGCGGCATCAGCCCCAGCATTTT.

This clonotype was observed a handful of times. This rearrangement joins TRBV2 to TRBJ1-5, with unresolved D. The CDR3 has 14 amino acids. Germline-derived CDR1 and CDR2 are SNHLY and FYNNEI. Trimming took 7 bases from V and 4 from J, leaving 14 bases between them. CDR3 amino acids: CASKPPGKNQPQHF. As DNA, the CDR3 is TGTGCCAGCAAGCCGCCAGGAAAGAATCAGCCCCAGCATTTT.

This rearrangement joins TRBV28 to TRBJ1-2; no clear D. CDR1 is MDHEN and CDR2 is SYDVKM in the germline V gene. The V gene lost 2 bases and the J gene lost 3 bases, with 4 bases spanning the gap. There are 12 residues in the CDR3. The CDR3 DNA reads as TGTGCCAGCAGTTTAAACTACTATGGCTACACCTTC. Translation gives CASSLNYYGYTF.

This clonotype appeared many times. The V and J genes are TRBV7-6 and TRBJ1-4, with D maybe TRBD1 (6 bases). V gave up 1 base and J gave up 8 bases, with 14 bases separating them. CDR3 length equals 15 residues. Germline V gene lookup returns CDR1 SGHVS and CDR2 FNYEAQ. CDR3 sequence (DNA): TGTGCCAGCAGCTTAGGGCACAGGGACCGGGAAAAACTGTTTTTT. Translation gives CASSLGHRDREKLFF.

This clonotype was detected ten times or more. V gene TRBV10-3 combines with J gene TRBJ1-5; D remains unclear. The germline gives CDR1 ENHRY, CDR2 SYGVKD. The V end was cut by 0 bases, the J end by 0 bases, with 9 bases between. CDR3 length: 16 amino acids. The CDR3: CAISESVIVSNQPQHF. The CDR3 region has the DNA TGTGCCATCAGTGAGTCGGTTATAGTTAGCAATCAGCCCCAGCATTTT.

This clonotype has at least ten counts. The chain joins TRBV7-2 to TRBJ1-1; unclear D gene. Per the germline V gene, CDR1 is SGHTA and CDR2 is FQGNSA. The V end was cut by 1 base, the J end by 5 bases, with 11 bases between. The CDR3 length is 14 residues. CDR3 bases: TGTGCCAGCAGCTTAGGACCGGGGTGGACTGAAGCTTTCTTT. Translating it yields CASSLGPGWTEAFF.

The chain combines TRBV4-3 with TRBJ1-2; 10 positions match TRBD1. V lost 2 bases to trimming and J lost 2 bases; unmatched junction nucleotides: 5. Germline assignment: CDR1 LGHNA and CDR2 YSLEER. This CDR3 contains 16 residues. This CDR3 reads CASSQSTGGLNYGYTF. For the CDR3, the DNA is TGCGCCAGCAGCCAATCGACAGGGGGCCTGAACTATGGCTACACCTTC.